This T cell receptor beta chain derives from a study of blood T cells in healthy people across ages. A second PCR of about 6 to 11 cycles used a sample-barcoded 5' primer and a J-beta primer mix. A minimum of 2.5 million CDR3-containing paired-end reads was obtained for each sample. Each CDR3 protein is one row after TCRdb ran MiXCR on the 5' RACE reads. The table includes 1.5 million to 2 million distinct CDR3 sequences, 49% detected once. With 9 bases removed from V and 4 bases from J, the gap between germline ends came to 15 bases. The CDR3 totals 13 residues. From germline, CDR1 is LGHNT and CDR2 FRNRAP.

This clonotype was sampled from a woman aged 40 to 55 in good health. The genes are TRBV12-5 and TRBJ1-2; the D gene is possibly TRBD1 (5 bases). The sequenced material came from blood. The CDR3 loop reads CARGEPGGYGYTF. The CDR3 DNA reads as TGTGCTAGGGGGGAACCCGGAGGCTATGGCTACACCTTC.